This is a list of T cell receptor beta chains from one sample in a study of T cell repertoires in ileal Crohn's disease. The assay was immunoSEQ multiplex PCR, and TCRdb's table has in-frame clones only and misses some. The table lists some 2,400 clones, around 79% of them singletons. The sample was ileal tissue. These receptors were obtained from an adult with Crohn's disease. Both conserved end residues are part of each CDR3. The D gene is left open where the match is weak. The size entry is marked missing in some rows and otherwise reads once, few, many or a size class.

>TRBV7-6|TRBD1|-|TRBJ2-2
TGTGCCAGCAGTAAACACCCGGGACAGGGGAGGATGGAGAACACCGGGGAGCTGTTTTTT
CASSKHPGQGRMENTGELFF
>TRBV6-5|-|-|TRBJ1-1
TGTGCCAGCAGTCGGACTCAGTACACTGAAGCTTTCTTT
CASSRTQYTEAFF
>TRBV6-5|TRBD1|-|TRBJ2-2
TGTGCCAGCAGTTACTGGGACAGGTTTGGCACCGGGGAGCTGTTTTTT
CASSYWDRFGTGELFF
>TRBV29-1|TRBD1|-|TRBJ1-1
TGCAGCGTTGCCAGGGGGGACGCTTTCTTT
CSVARGDAFF
>TRBV5-1|-|-|TRBJ1-3
TGCGCCAGCTCGGGGGACGGTACCTCTGGAAACACCATATATTTT
CASSGDGTSGNTIYF
>TRBV27|-|-|TRBJ2-5
TGTGCCAGCAGTACCTCTCCGGGACTCCAAGAGACCCAGTACTTC
CASSTSPGLQETQYF
>TRBV29-1|-|-|TRBJ1-5
TGCAGCGTTGAGGAGGATGATCAGCCCCAGCATTTT
CSVEEDDQPQHF
>TRBV7-2|TRBD2|once|TRBJ2-1
TGTGCCAGCAGCTTATTTGCTAGCGGGAGGAGCTCCTACAATGAGCAGTTCTTC
CASSLFASGRSSYNEQFF
>TRBV18|-|once|TRBJ1-6
TGTGCCAGCTCCCTGACCTACGGAGAAGAATCACCCCTCCACTTT
CASSLTYGEESPLHF
>TRBV5-4|-|-|TRBJ2-1
TGTGCCAGCAGCTTGAGGGGTTTCTACAATGAGCAGTTCTTC
CASSLRGFYNEQFF
>TRBV7-9|TRBD1|-|TRBJ1-2
TGTGCCAGCCGCCCAGAAGGGACAGGGTCCAGCTACACCTTC
CASRPEGTGSSYTF
>TRBV29-1|TRBD1|-|TRBJ2-5
TGCAGCGTTGCAGGGGGCGAGGAGACCCAGTACTTC
CSVAGGEETQYF
>TRBV7-8|TRBD1|-|TRBJ2-5
TGTGCCAGCAGCCCTACGGCCCGACAGGGCGGGCAGGAGACCCAGTACTTC
CASSPTARQGGQETQYF
>TRBV15|-|-|TRBJ1-2
TGTGCCACCAGCAGTGGGCGGGGCCTAAACAATGGCTACACCTTC
CATSSGRGLNNGYTF
>TRBV4-1|-|once|TRBJ1-2
TGCGCCAGCAGCCAAGTTGCGGGCACTAACTATGGCTACACCTTC
CASSQVAGTNYGYTF
>TRBV4-3|-|-|TRBJ2-7
TGCGCCAGCAGCCAAGAAGCCATCTCCTACGAGCAGTACTTC
CASSQEAISYEQYF
>TRBV10-3|-|-|TRBJ2-1
TGTGCCATCAGTGAGTCGGGGGCTGACAATGAGCAGTTCTTC
CAISESGADNEQFF